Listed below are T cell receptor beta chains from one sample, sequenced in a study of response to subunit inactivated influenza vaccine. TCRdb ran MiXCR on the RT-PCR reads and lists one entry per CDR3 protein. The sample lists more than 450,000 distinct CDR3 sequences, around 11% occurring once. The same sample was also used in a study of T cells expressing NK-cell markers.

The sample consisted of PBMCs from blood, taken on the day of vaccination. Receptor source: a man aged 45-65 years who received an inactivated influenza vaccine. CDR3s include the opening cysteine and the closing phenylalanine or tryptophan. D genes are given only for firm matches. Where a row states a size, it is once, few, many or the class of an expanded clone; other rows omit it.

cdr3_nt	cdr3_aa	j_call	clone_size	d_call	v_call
TGTGCCAGCAGTTTTTCCAGTTTTGGTGAGCAGTTCTTC	CASSFSSFGEQFF	TRBJ2-1	few	-	TRBV27
TGTGCCAGCACCGATGGTTGGACAGGGGACTACGAGCAGTACTTC	CASTDGWTGDYEQYF	TRBJ2-7	-	TRBD1	TRBV6-2/TRBV6-3
TGCAGCGTTGGACAGGGGTACTCCTACGAGCAGTACTTC	CSVGQGYSYEQYF	TRBJ2-7	-	TRBD1	TRBV29-1
TGTGCCAGCATGGGCCTGCAGGGGGCCTACGAGCAGTACTTC	CASMGLQGAYEQYF	TRBJ2-7	few	TRBD1	TRBV6-2/TRBV6-3
TGTGCCAGCAGCACCGGGACTAGTCGGTTCGAGCAGTACTTC	CASSTGTSRFEQYF	TRBJ2-7	-	TRBD2	TRBV7-9
TGTGCCAGCAGTATTAGAGCCGGGACAGAAAGTTACAATGAGCAGTTCTTC	CASSIRAGTESYNEQFF	TRBJ2-1	-	TRBD1	TRBV6-1
TGTGCCAGCAGCTTAGTCTTGGCGGGGGACACAGATACGCAGTATTTT	CASSLVLAGDTDTQYF	TRBJ2-3	many	TRBD2	TRBV7-9
TGTGCCAGCAGCTATTACGGAACCTCAGCCCCAGCTCACCTAGAGGGCTACACCTTC	CASSYYGTSAPAHLEGYTF	TRBJ1-2	-	-	TRBV7-6
TGTGCCAGCAGCTTAGTTCGGGCAAGCAATCAGCCCCAGCATTTT	CASSLVRASNQPQHF	TRBJ1-5	-	-	TRBV7-2
TGTGCCAGCAGTGAATGGACAGGGACTGAAGCTTTCTTT	CASSEWTGTEAFF	TRBJ1-1	-	TRBD1	TRBV25-1
TGTGCCAGCAGTTTAGATAGGCGAGGAATCGAGCAGTACTTC	CASSLDRRGIEQYF	TRBJ2-7	few	-	TRBV12-3/TRBV12-4
TGTGCCAGCACCGCGGGACAGGGAAGATCGGGCGGGGAGCTGTTTTTT	CASTAGQGRSGGELFF	TRBJ2-2	-	TRBD1	TRBV6-2/TRBV6-3
TGTGCCAGCAGTTACCTGGGGGCGGCGGGCACCGGGGAGCTGTTTTTT	CASSYLGAAGTGELFF	TRBJ2-2	-	-	TRBV6-5
TGCAGTGCTAGATCGGGGGCTACAGGGCCCTTCCAGCCCCAGCATTTT	CSARSGATGPFQPQHF	TRBJ1-5	-	-	TRBV20-1
TGCGCCAGCAGTTTCGGGACAGGTAGTAACACTGAAGCTTTCTTT	CASSFGTGSNTEAFF	TRBJ1-1	few	TRBD1	TRBV5-1
TGTGCCAGCAGTTTCGACCGACCCTACGAGCAGTACTTC	CASSFDRPYEQYF	TRBJ2-7	few	-	TRBV12-3/TRBV12-4
TGCAGCGTTGAGGGGACAGGGGGCGCCGAGCAGTTCTTC	CSVEGTGGAEQFF	TRBJ2-1	few	TRBD1	TRBV29-1
TGCAGCGCTGGTGCCGGGACAGGACCCTACGAGCAGTACTTC	CSAGAGTGPYEQYF	TRBJ2-7	few	TRBD1	TRBV29-1
TGTGCCAGCAGTCTCTCCCGCGGCAGGGGGCTTCAAGAGACCCAGTACTTC	CASSLSRGRGLQETQYF	TRBJ2-5	-	TRBD1	TRBV27
TGCAGCGTTGATGGTAGCGGGAGGGTTAATGAGCAGTTCTTC	CSVDGSGRVNEQFF	TRBJ2-1	-	TRBD2	TRBV29-1
TGTGCCAGCAGGAACATGAGGGGGGCTCTACCTAATGAGCAGTTCTTC	CASRNMRGALPNEQFF	TRBJ2-1	many	-	TRBV11-2
TGCAGTGCTTACTCCGGACTAGCGGGGGGGACTGAGCAGTTCTTC	CSAYSGLAGGTEQFF	TRBJ2-1	many	TRBD2	TRBV20-1
TGTGCCAGCAGTTACAGGGGTCGCCAAGAGACCCAGTACTTC	CASSYRGRQETQYF	TRBJ2-5	few	TRBD1	TRBV27
TGTGCCAGCACACGGCTACAGGTCACCAATCAGCCCCAGCATTTT	CASTRLQVTNQPQHF	TRBJ1-5	few	-	TRBV28
TGTGCCACCAGTGATGCTTACTTGTGGGATACGCAGTATTTT	CATSDAYLWDTQYF	TRBJ2-3	-	-	TRBV24-1
TGTGCCAGCAGCCAACAGGGAGTAACCACTGAAGCTTTCTTT	CASSQQGVTTEAFF	TRBJ1-1	-	-	TRBV6-1
TGTGCCAGCAGCCCCTTAACAGGGGGCAATGAGCAGTTCTTC	CASSPLTGGNEQFF	TRBJ2-1	-	TRBD1	TRBV7-2
TGTGCCAGTAGTCCGGACAGGGGGCAACGAGGCTACACCTTC	CASSPDRGQRGYTF	TRBJ1-2	-	TRBD1	TRBV19
TGTGCCAGCACGGACAGGGGTTCCTACGAGCAGTACTTC	CASTDRGSYEQYF	TRBJ2-7	few	TRBD1	TRBV25-1
TGTGCCAGCAGCCAAGCTAGCCAGCAAGAGACCCAGTACTTC	CASSQASQQETQYF	TRBJ2-5	many	-	TRBV3-1
TGTGCCAGCAGCCGCGGGACTAGTCGAGGCACAGATACGCAGTATTTT	CASSRGTSRGTDTQYF	TRBJ2-3	few	TRBD2	TRBV4-2
TGCGCCAGCAGCTACGGCGGGGGGGGCACCGGGGAGCTGTTTTTT	CASSYGGGGTGELFF	TRBJ2-2	few	TRBD2	TRBV5-1
TGTGCCAGCTCAAGAAAGACGACGGTTGACTATGGCTACACCTTC	CASSRKTTVDYGYTF	TRBJ1-2	once	-	TRBV18
TGCGCCAGCAGCCACGAGCTAGGACTAGCACCCTTCGAGCAGTACTTC	CASSHELGLAPFEQYF	TRBJ2-7	-	TRBD2	TRBV4-3
TGTGCCAGCAGCGTAGGCGGGACGGTCTACGAGCAGTACTTC	CASSVGGTVYEQYF	TRBJ2-7	few	-	TRBV9
TGTGCCAGCAGCTTAGACGACGAGCAGTACTTC	CASSLDDEQYF	TRBJ2-7	many	-	TRBV11-2
TGTGCCAGCAGCCCGCTAAGGGAGCAGTACTTC	CASSPLREQYF	TRBJ2-7	few	-	TRBV28
TGTGCCAGCAGTCGATTGGACTCCTACAATGAGCAGTTCTTC	CASSRLDSYNEQFF	TRBJ2-1	-	-	TRBV28
TGTGCCAGCAGCCAAGATCTGTGGGGTTTGGAGACCCAGTACTTC	CASSQDLWGLETQYF	TRBJ2-5	-	-	TRBV14
TGCGCCAGCAGCCAACTGGACAGCCAAGAGACCCAGTACTTC	CASSQLDSQETQYF	TRBJ2-5	-	-	TRBV5-1
TGTGCCAGCAGCGGAGTATCTGGTGGGCTCCTTGAAAATGAGCAGTTCTTC	CASSGVSGGLLENEQFF	TRBJ2-1	few	-	TRBV9
TGTGCCAGCAGCTTAGATCGGAAAATAGCGGGACAGAATAAAGAGACCCAGTACTTC	CASSLDRKIAGQNKETQYF	TRBJ2-5	many	-	TRBV11-2
TGTGCCAGCAGTTATCCCAGGGGATACGGCCAAGAGACCCAGTACTTC	CASSYPRGYGQETQYF	TRBJ2-5	few	-	TRBV6-2/TRBV6-3
TGTGCCACCAGCAGAGGCGTAGGTGGATATGAGCAGTTCTTC	CATSRGVGGYEQFF	TRBJ2-1	few	-	TRBV15
TGTGCCAGCAGCTCGCTGGGACAGGGTAGCTCCTACGAGCAGTACTTC	CASSSLGQGSSYEQYF	TRBJ2-7	few	TRBD1	TRBV5-6
TGTGCCAGCAGTTTATTGGGGATGCCAGATACGCAGTATTTT	CASSLLGMPDTQYF	TRBJ2-3	few	-	TRBV27
TGTGCCAGCAGCTCCGGGACTAGCGGGAGAAAATACAATGAGCAGTTCTTC	CASSSGTSGRKYNEQFF	TRBJ2-1	-	TRBD2	TRBV5-5
TGCGCCAGCAGCCGCGACCGGGACTACAATGAGCAGTTCTTC	CASSRDRDYNEQFF	TRBJ2-1	many	-	TRBV5-1
TGTGCCAGCAGCCCTTTTACGTTGGGAGGGGAGACCCAGTACTTC	CASSPFTLGGETQYF	TRBJ2-5	-	TRBD2	TRBV12-3/TRBV12-4
TGTGCCATCAGTGAAGGGGCCTACACCGGGGAGCTGTTTTTT	CAISEGAYTGELFF	TRBJ2-2	-	-	TRBV10-3
TGTGCCAGCACCGACTCGGGTTCAGGGGGGCCCTCGGGGGAGCAGTACTTC	CASTDSGSGGPSGEQYF	TRBJ2-7	-	-	TRBV6-2/TRBV6-3
TGTGCCATCAGTGGACAGGAGACTAGCGGCAGCTACAATGAGCAGTTCTTC	CAISGQETSGSYNEQFF	TRBJ2-1	few	TRBD2	TRBV10-3